Below, 19 T cell receptor beta chains from the same sample are listed, as sequenced in a study of blood T cell repertoires in COVID-19 (dated by TCRdb to the early 2020s). The library came from the immunoSEQ multiplex PCR assay. Held by TCRdb, this immuneACCESS table contains in-frame sequences only and omits some clones. Under half of the omission traces to an unresolved V gene where checked; the cause of the rest is unknown. The sample profile shows around 250,000 clones; roughly 90% of them were found once. 4.1% of the sample is taken by the ten largest. Sequencing input: PBMCs or T cells enriched from blood (not recorded which). These receptors were collected from a woman in her 30s who had recovered from COVID-19.

The chain couples TRBV28 to TRBJ2-7; 8 nucleotides match TRBD2. V lost 4 bases to trimming and J lost 0 bases; unmatched junction nucleotides: 8. CDR1 is MDHEN and CDR2 is SYDVKM in the germline V gene. The CDR3 runs 16 residues. The CDR3 reads CASSSGGRDHSYEQYF. CDR3 sequence (DNA): TGTGCCAGCAGTTCGGGGGGGAGGGACCACTCCTACGAGCAGTACTTC.

V usage is TRBV30 and J usage is TRBJ2-1; D ambiguous. In germline, CDR1 is GTSNPN, CDR2 SVGIG (reference sequence). This CDR3 contains 12 residues. V lost 1 base and J 2 bases, leaving 3 bases between the germline ends. CDR3 in DNA: TGTGCCTGGAGTGACACCTACAATGAGCAGTTCTTC. Translating gives CAWSDTYNEQFF.

This clone occurred once. The V gene is TRBV28, the J gene TRBJ1-1; 11 bases fit TRBD1. Per germline, CDR1 MDHEN and CDR2 SYDVKM. The CDR3 loop spans 17 amino acids. J was trimmed by 4 bases and V by 6 bases; bases with no gene match: 13. The CDR3 DNA is TGTGCCAGCAGGGAGAACTTGAGGACAGGGGGCCTCACTGAAGCTTTCTTT. This sequence encodes CASRENLRTGGLTEAFF.

This clone came up many times. The genes are TRBV5-4 and TRBJ2-5, with 8 nucleotides matching TRBD1. The CDR3 sequence is 15 residues long. V shed 4 bases, J shed 1 base, and the junction held 6 bases outside the gene matches. The germline CDR1 and CDR2 sequences are SGHNT and YYREEE (reference sequence). The CDR3 sequence: CASSAIGQGQETQYF. Here the CDR3 DNA reads TGTGCCAGCAGCGCTATAGGACAGGGCCAAGAGACCCAGTACTTC.

The sample holds a few counts of this clone. V and J are TRBV19 and TRBJ1-5; TRBD1 might be the D (5 bases). The CDR3 contains 14 residues. Looked up from germline, CDR1 is LNHDA and CDR2 is SQIVND (reference sequence). V shed 6 bases and J shed 7 bases, with 16 bases lying between them. The CDR3 DNA reads as TGTGCCAGTAGAACGGACACGCTGGGCCAGCCCCAGCATTTT. Its protein product is CASRTDTLGQPQHF.

In its sample, this clone was seen once. The chain has TRBV24-1 and TRBJ2-1, with 8 bases lining up with TRBD2. The junction had 8 bases not matched to a gene; V was cut back by 7 bases and J by 10 bases. This CDR3 has 13 amino acids. Germline values: CDR1 KGHDR, CDR2 SFDVKD. The CDR3, as DNA: TGTGCCACCAGAGCGGAGCCGGGAGGGGAGCAGTTCTTC. Its translation: CATRAEPGGEQFF.

V and J are TRBV4-3 and TRBJ2-1, with D possibly TRBD2 on 5 matching bases. Germline-derived CDR1 and CDR2 are LGHNA and YSLEER. This CDR3 comprises 16 residues. Trimming pared 4 bases from V and 0 bases from J, leaving 13 bases between. CDR3 coding DNA: TGCGCCAGCAGCCCTCAAGCGGAAATCTCCTACAATGAGCAGTTCTTC. It codes for CASSPQAEISYNEQFF.

This chain connects TRBV2 to TRBJ2-1; 8 nucleotides line up with TRBD2. The CDR3 has 15 residues. Trimming cost V 4 bases and J 6 bases; bases outside gene matches: 8. Germline CDR1 SNHLY, CDR2 FYNNEI. CDR3 protein: CASSVGLAGPNEQFF. In DNA, the CDR3 is TGTGCCAGCAGTGTAGGGCTAGCGGGCCCCAATGAGCAGTTCTTC.

This sequence joins TRBV6-2 or TRBV6-3 and TRBJ2-1; 14 bases agree with TRBD2. V lost 1 base to trimming and J lost 8 bases; unmatched junction nucleotides: 7. Germline CDR1 and CDR2: MNHEY and SVGEGT. The CDR3 is made up of 17 amino acids. CDR3 in DNA: TGTGCCAGCAGTTACTTTCCGACTAGCGGGAGGGTAGATGAGCAGTTCTTC. This encodes CASSYFPTSGRVDEQFF.

This chain joins TRBV5-4 and TRBJ2-7; the match to TRBD1 covers 12 bases. The CDR3 is made up of 16 amino acids. J was trimmed by 6 bases and V by 4 bases; bases with no gene match: 11. CDR1 is SGHNT, CDR2 YYREEE, per germline (reference sequence). The chain's CDR3 is CASSVGQGASPGEQYF. As DNA, the CDR3 is TGTGCCAGCAGCGTGGGACAGGGGGCATCCCCGGGCGAGCAGTACTTC.

J is TRBJ1-6 and V is TRBV18, with 9 positions matching TRBD1. The CDR3 extends over 16 amino acids. V dropped 3 bases and J dropped 6; count of bases not matched to a gene: 6. Germline loops: CDR1 KGHSH, CDR2 LQKENI. The CDR3 DNA reads as TGTGCCAGCTCACCGGACAGGGGAAGGACTAATTCACCCCTCCACTTT. This gives the protein CASSPDRGRTNSPLHF.

V and J are TRBV4-3 and TRBJ1-4; 7 bases are a match to TRBD1. Trimming removed 4 bases from V and 5 bases from J; junction bases left unmatched: 7. The CDR3 is 15 amino acids. Germline CDR1 and CDR2: LGHNA and YSLEER. CDR3 in amino acids: CASSRHRGENEKLFF. The CDR3 DNA reads as TGCGCCAGCAGCCGACACAGGGGAGAGAATGAAAAACTGTTTTTT.

As to this clone: Within the sample, other DNA sequences also encode this same CDR3. The V call is TRBV7-2, the J call TRBJ2-3; the D is unclear. Germline V gene lookup returns CDR1 SGHTA and CDR2 FQGNSA. The CDR3 extends over 13 amino acids. With 1 base removed from V and 5 bases from J, the gap between germline ends came to 7 bases. This CDR3 is CASSLGVGDTQYF. The DNA for the CDR3 is TGTGCCAGCAGCTTAGGCGTTGGAGATACGCAGTATTTT.

This chain links TRBV25-1 with TRBJ2-7; TRBD1 aligns across 7 bases. The V gene end was trimmed by 0 bases and the J gene end by 2 bases; junction bases not matched to a gene: 13. The CDR3 runs 18 residues. CDR1 is MGHDK, CDR2 SYGVNS, per germline. As DNA, the CDR3 is TGTGCCAGCAGTGAATATATTTCCGAGGGGGCGCATCCCTACGAGCAGTACTTC. Protein: CASSEYISEGAHPYEQYF.

The chain combines TRBV5-6 with TRBJ2-3, with TRBD2 matching over 8 bases. Germline V gives CDR1 SGHDT, CDR2 YYEEEE. Trimming removed 3 bases from V and 3 bases from J; junction bases left unmatched: 9. The CDR3 runs to 16 residues. CDR3 bases: TGTGCCAGCAGCTCCGAGCGGGAGAGGGGTACAGATACGCAGTATTTT. It encodes CASSSERERGTDTQYF.

A single count supports this clone. The V call is TRBV29-1, the J call TRBJ1-2; TRBD1 aligns across 8 bases. The J segment lost 13 bases and the V segment lost 4 bases, leaving 5 bases of the junction unmatched. The CDR3 spans 10 residues. Germline V lookup: CDR1 SQVTM, CDR2 ANQGSEA. The CDR3 loop is CSVVGQEITF. The DNA of the CDR3 is TGCAGCGTTGTGGGACAGGAGATCACCTTC.

This rearrangement joins TRBV16 to TRBJ1-5; 10 nucleotides line up with TRBD1. This CDR3 is 15 amino acids long. V trimming: 4 bases; J trimming: 9 bases; junction bases outside the gene matches: 9. CDR1 and CDR2 from the germline V gene are KGHSY and FQNENV. Here the CDR3 reads CASSRLRDRGSPQHF. CDR3 DNA sequence: TGTGCCAGCAGCCGTCTGCGGGACAGGGGATCGCCCCAGCATTTT.

This chain uses TRBV27 with TRBJ1-1, with 8 nucleotides matching TRBD1. The CDR3 sequence is 15 residues long. Germline loops: CDR1 MNHEY, CDR2 SMNVEV (reference sequence). The V and J ends lost 3 bases and 0 bases, in that order; junction bases with no gene match: 3. The CDR3 loop reads CASSFRGPLNTEAFF. The CDR3 DNA reads TGTGCCAGCAGTTTCAGGGGGCCCTTGAACACTGAAGCTTTCTTT.

The J gene is TRBJ2-2, the V gene TRBV7-9; 11 bases fit TRBD2. CDR1 and CDR2 from the germline V gene are SEHNR and FQNEAQ (reference sequence). V was clipped by 4 bases and J by 4 bases; unmatched bases: 8. CDR3 length equals 17 residues. The CDR3 DNA is TGTGCCAGCAGCTCATCGGGACTAGCGGCTTCCACCGGGGAGCTGTTTTTT. This sequence encodes CASSSSGLAASTGELFF.